This TCR beta chain comes out of a study of Siglec-9 on CD8 T cells in melanoma. Study-wide results and caveats: An effector memory CD8+ T-cell subset seemingly accumulating in melanoma was reportedly marked and regulated by Siglec-9.

TCRdb keeps only in-frame clones here, not all; method: immunoSEQ multiplex PCR. The sample includes roughly 30,000 clones, 75% to 90% of them seen just once. CDR1 and CDR2 (germline): SEHNR, FQNEAQ (reference sequence). V was clipped by 4 bases and J by 3 bases, with 28 bases between them. The CDR3 spans 19 residues. With respect to this clone: The target antigen is unknown.

The chain is built from TRBV7-9 and TRBJ2-7, with a weak D call TRBD2 (5 bases). Specimen: Siglec-9- CD8+ T cells sorted from blood. The clonotype comes from a human donor in good health. Here the CDR3 DNA reads TGTGCCAGCAGCTCCGCCGGTGGCGGCGAGGGTCTAGCCCACTACGAGCAGTACTTC. Amino acid sequence: CASSSAGGGEGLAHYEQYF.